Given below is one TCR beta chain in context. These data are taken from a study of blood T cell repertoires in COVID-19. The wider study: Specimens from acute and convalescent COVID-19 originated in the United States, Italy and Spain. The cDNA or gDNA used as material had been derived from T cells, B-cell-depleted T cells, or PBMCs.

Per the original data handling: Amplification of reference gene primers provided the estimated nucleated cell counts. Data came from immunoSEQ multiplex PCR; TCRdb stores just in-frame clones and leaves some out. Clone size and the V and J calls come from that table; the DNA yielded D and trimming. This table holds over 200,000 clones, over 80% found once. This CDR3 is 13 amino acids long. Trimming took 1 base from V and 11 from J, leaving 14 bases between them. Seattle participants joined during active infection and were tracked over time. The TCR was taken from a man aged 25 to 40 with COVID-19, enrolled during active disease. The rearrangement links TRBV12-3 or TRBV12-4 to TRBJ1-1, with D possibly TRBD1 on 5 matching bases. The sample consisted of peripheral blood. CDR3 region: CASSLGAGIGAFF. The CDR3 DNA sequence: TGTGCCAGCAGTTTAGGGGCAGGGATCGGGGCTTTCTTT.